This T cell receptor (beta chain) was retrieved from a study of cytomegalovirus exposure and HLA in healthy donors. This PCR relied on a set of 60 Vbeta primers and 13 Jbeta primers. Profiling relied on immunoSEQ multiplex PCR, and the TCRdb table lists in-frame clones only, not all of them. Found here are approximately 150,000 clones, 65% to 80% of them singletons; the top ten hold approximately 1.8%. Whole-study results and caveats: Most TCR sequences were uncommon, yet certain public TCRs appeared in many donors. In a later analysis, TCR beta V- and J-gene trimming showed a link to a missense DCLRE1C variant. Three CMV-associated chains were confirmed in vitro to be specific for CMV antigens. Later, an analysis showed that TCR beta chains associated with HLA were more clonally expanded than others that were equally common.

Germline V gives CDR1 MNHNS, CDR2 SASEGT. This CDR3 spans 14 amino acids. As to this clone: Its antigen is currently unknown. A junction boundary mismatches the germline segment, possibly from a read error.

This TCR derives from a woman in her 30s in good health and CMV-seronegative. The chain employs TRBV6-1 and TRBJ1-2, with D perhaps TRBD1 (5 bases). Sequencing was performed on PBMCs. The CDR3 nucleotides are TGTGCCGCCGACGGGAGCAGGGAGAACTATGGCTACCCCTTC. Amino acids: CAADGSRENYGYPF.